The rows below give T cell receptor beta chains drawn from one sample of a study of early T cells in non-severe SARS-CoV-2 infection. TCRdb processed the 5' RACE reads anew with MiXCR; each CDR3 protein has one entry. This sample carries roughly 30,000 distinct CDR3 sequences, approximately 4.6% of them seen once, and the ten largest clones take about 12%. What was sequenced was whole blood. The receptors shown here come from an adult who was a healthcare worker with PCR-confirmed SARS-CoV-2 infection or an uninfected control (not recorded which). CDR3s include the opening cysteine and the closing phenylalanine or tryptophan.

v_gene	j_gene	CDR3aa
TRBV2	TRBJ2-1	CASSVTGGVEQFF
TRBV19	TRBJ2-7	CASSRVLVGGYEQYF
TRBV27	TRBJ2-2	CASSSLAGQYQAGELFF
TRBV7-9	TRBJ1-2	CASSPALGPDYGYTF
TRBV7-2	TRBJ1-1	CASSRTASTEAFF
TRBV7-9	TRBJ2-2	CASSIGELFF
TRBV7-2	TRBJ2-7	CASSPTGGGYEQYF
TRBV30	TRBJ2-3	CAWLSGGAATQYF
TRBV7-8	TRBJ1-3	CASSLGDSGIGNTIYF
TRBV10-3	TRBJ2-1	CAISSTQGRPQFF
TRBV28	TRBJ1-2	CASSYPGTGGNYGYTF
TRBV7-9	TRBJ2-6	CASSLLGTGYSGANVLTF
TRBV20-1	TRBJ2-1	CSARRLADNEQFF
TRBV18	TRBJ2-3	CASSPEVSTDTQYF
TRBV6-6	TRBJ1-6	CASSYQSGDSPLHF
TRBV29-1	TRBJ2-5	CSVENGEETQYF
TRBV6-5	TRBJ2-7	CASSWVQGPTYEQYF